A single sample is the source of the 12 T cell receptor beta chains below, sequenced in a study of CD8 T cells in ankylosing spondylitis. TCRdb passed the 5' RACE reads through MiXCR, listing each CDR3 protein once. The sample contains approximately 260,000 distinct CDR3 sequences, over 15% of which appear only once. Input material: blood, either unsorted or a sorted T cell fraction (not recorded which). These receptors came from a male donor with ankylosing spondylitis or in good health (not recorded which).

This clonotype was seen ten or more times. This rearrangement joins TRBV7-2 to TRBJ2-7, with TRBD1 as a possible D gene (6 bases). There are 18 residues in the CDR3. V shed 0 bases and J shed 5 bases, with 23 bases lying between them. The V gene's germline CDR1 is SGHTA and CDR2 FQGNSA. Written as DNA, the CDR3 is TGTGCCAGCAGCTTAGCTCCCCAGGGGCGAACGAGGAACCACGAGCAGTACTTC. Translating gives CASSLAPQGRTRNHEQYF. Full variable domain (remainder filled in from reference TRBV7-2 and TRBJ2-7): GAGVSQSPSNKVTEKGKDVELRCDPISGHTALYWYRQSLGQGLEFLIYFQGNSAPDKSGLPSDRFSAERTGGSVSTLTIQRTQQEDSAVYLCASSLAPQGRTRNHEQYFGPGTRLTVT.

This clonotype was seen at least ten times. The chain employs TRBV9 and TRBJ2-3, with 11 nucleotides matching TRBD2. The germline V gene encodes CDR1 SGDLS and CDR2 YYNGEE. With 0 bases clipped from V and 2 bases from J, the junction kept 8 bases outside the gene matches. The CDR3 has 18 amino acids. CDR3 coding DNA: TGTGCCAGCAGCGTAGACGAGACTAGCGGGGACACCACAGATACGCAGTATTTT. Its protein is CASSVDETSGDTTDTQYF.

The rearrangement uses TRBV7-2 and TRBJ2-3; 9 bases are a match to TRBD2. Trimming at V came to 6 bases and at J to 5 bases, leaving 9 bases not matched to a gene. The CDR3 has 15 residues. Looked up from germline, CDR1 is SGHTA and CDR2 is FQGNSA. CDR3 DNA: TGTGCCAGCAGTTTGATAGCGGGAGTGGTAGATACGCAGTATTTT. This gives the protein CASSLIAGVVDTQYF.

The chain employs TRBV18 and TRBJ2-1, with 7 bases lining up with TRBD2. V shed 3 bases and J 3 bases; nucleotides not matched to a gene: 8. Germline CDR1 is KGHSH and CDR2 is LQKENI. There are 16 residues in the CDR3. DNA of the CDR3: TGTGCCAGCTCACCCAGACTAGCAGCCAGCTACAATGAGCAGTTCTTC. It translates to CASSPRLAASYNEQFF.

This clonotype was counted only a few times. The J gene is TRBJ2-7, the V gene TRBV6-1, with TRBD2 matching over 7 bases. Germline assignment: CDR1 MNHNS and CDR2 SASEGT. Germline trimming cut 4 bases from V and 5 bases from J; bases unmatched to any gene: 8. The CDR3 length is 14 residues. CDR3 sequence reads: CASSASGIVNEQYF. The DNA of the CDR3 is TGTGCCAGCAGTGCGAGCGGGATTGTAAACGAGCAGTACTTC.

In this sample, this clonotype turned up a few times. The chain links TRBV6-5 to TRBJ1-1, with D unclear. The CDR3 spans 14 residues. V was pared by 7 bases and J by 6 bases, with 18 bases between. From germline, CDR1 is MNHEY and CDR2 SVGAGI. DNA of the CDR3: TGTGCCAGCATTAAATTCGCTGATCGGGCTGAAGCTTTCTTT. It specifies CASIKFADRAEAFF.

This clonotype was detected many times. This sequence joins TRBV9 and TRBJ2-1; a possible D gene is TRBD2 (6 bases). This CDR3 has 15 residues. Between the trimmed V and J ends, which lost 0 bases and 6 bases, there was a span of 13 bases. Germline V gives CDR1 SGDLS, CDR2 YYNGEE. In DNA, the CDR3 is TGTGCCAGCAGCGTAGAACGGTGGGGGGTCAATGAGCAGTTCTTC. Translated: CASSVERWGVNEQFF.

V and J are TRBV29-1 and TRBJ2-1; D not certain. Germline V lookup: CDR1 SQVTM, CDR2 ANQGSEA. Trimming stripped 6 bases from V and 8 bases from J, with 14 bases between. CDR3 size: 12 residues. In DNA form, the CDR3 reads TGCAGCGTCCAAATTCTAGGCCATGAGCAGTTCTTC. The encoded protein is CSVQILGHEQFF.

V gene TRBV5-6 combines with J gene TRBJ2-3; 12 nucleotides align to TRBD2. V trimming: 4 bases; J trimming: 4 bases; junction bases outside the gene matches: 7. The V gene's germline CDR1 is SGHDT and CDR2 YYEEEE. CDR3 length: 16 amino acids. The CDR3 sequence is CASSKGLAGSPDTQYF. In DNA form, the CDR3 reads TGTGCCAGCAGCAAAGGACTAGCGGGAAGTCCAGATACGCAGTATTTT.

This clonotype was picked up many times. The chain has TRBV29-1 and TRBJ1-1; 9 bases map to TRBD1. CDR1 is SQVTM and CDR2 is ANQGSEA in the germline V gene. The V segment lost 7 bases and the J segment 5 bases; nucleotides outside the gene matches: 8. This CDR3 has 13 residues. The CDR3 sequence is CSAQGQGRTEAFF. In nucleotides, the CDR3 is TGCAGCGCCCAGGGACAGGGACGTACTGAAGCTTTCTTT.

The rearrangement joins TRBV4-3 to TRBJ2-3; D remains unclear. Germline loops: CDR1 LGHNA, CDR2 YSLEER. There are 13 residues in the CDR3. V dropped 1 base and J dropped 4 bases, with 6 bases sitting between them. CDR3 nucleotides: TGCGCCAGCAGCCAAGGGACCCCAGATACGCAGTATTTT. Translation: CASSQGTPDTQYF.

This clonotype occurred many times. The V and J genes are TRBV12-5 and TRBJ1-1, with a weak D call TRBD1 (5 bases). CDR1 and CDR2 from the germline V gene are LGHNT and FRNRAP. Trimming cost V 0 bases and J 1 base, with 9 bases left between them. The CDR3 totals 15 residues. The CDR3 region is CASGLVWQGNTEAFF. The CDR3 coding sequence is TGTGCTAGTGGTTTGGTGTGGCAGGGGAACACTGAAGCTTTCTTT.